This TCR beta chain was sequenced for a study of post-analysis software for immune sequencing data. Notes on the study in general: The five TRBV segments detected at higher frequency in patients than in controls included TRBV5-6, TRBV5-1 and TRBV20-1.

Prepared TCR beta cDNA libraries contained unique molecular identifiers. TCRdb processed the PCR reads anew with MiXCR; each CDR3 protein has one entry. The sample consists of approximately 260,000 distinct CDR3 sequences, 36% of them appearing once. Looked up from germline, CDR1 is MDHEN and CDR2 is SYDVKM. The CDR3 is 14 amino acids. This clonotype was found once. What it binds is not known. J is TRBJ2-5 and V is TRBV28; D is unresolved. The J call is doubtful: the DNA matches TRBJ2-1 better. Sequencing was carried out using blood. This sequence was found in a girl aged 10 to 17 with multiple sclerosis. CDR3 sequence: CASRTETEQETQFF. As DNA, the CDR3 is TGTGCCAGCAGGACGGAGACGGAACAAGAGACCCAGTTCTTC.